The clone carrying this T cell receptor beta chain has only a few counts. The data derive from a study of T cells after yellow fever vaccination. Across the whole study: In the case of low-cell-number fractions, SMART-Seq v4 Ultra Low Input was used for preparation.

TCRdb recomputed calls from the 5' RACE reads with MiXCR, one row per CDR3 protein. The table records some 500,000 distinct CDR3 sequences, about 13% of them present only once. Losses at the gene ends were 5 bases for V and 7 bases for J; bases not matched to a gene: 14. The germline CDR1 and CDR2 sequences are SGHTA and FQGNSA. CDR3 size: 17 residues. The sample was PBMCs, taken on the day of the yellow fever booster vaccination. This TCR derives from a man younger than 45 who received the YFV17D yellow fever vaccine. The chain carries TRBV7-2 and TRBJ2-1, with 10 bases matching TRBD2. The CDR3 region is CASSPPQGAGGPNEQFF. The CDR3 DNA is TGTGCCAGCAGCCCCCCTCAGGGAGCGGGAGGGCCGAATGAGCAGTTCTTC.